Listed here are 24 T cell receptor beta chains from one sample, sequenced in a study of blood T cell repertoires in COVID-19. Profiling relied on immunoSEQ multiplex PCR, and the TCRdb table lists in-frame clones only, not all of them. The sample lists about 150,000 clones; 80% to 90% were seen once. The specimen was peripheral blood. These receptors originate from a woman aged 80 or over with acute or convalescent COVID-19.

The V and J genes are TRBV20-1 and TRBJ2-1; D is uncertain. The CDR3 runs 11 residues. V lost 1 base, J lost 11 bases, and 9 bases lay in between. The germline gives CDR1 DFQATT, CDR2 SNEGSKA (reference sequence). CDR3 DNA sequence: TGCAGTGCTAGAGTGACTCAGAAGCAGTTCTTC. Translated: CSARVTQKQFF.

The genes are TRBV28 and TRBJ2-3; D is possibly TRBD1 (7 bases). V lost 8 bases and J 4 bases, leaving 22 bases between the germline ends. Germline-derived CDR1 and CDR2 are MDHEN and SYDVKM. The CDR3 contains 16 residues. The CDR3 is CASGIIAGGSADTQYF. The CDR3 region has the DNA TGTGCCAGCGGGATTATCGCAGGGGGGTCGGCAGATACGCAGTATTTT.

The chain employs TRBV11-3 and TRBJ2-6; no firm D call. Per the germline V gene, CDR1 is SGHNT and CDR2 is YENEEA. The CDR3 extends over 13 amino acids. Trimming pared 5 bases from V and 4 bases from J, leaving 6 bases between. The CDR3 spells CASSENGANVLTF. The DNA of the CDR3 is TGTGCCAGCAGCGAGAACGGGGCCAACGTCCTGACTTTC.

This clone appeared many times. The V and J genes are TRBV18 and TRBJ2-2; the D gene is possibly TRBD2 (5 bases). The CDR3 loop spans 16 amino acids. Trimming pared 1 base from V and 5 bases from J, leaving 14 bases between. The germline CDR1 and CDR2 sequences are KGHSH and LQKENI. The CDR3 loop reads CASSPLAIGETGELFF. The CDR3 nucleotides read TGTGCCAGCTCACCACTGGCCATCGGGGAGACCGGGGAGCTGTTTTTT.

This clone was recorded a few times. The chain recombines TRBV7-8 with TRBJ2-3, with 7 bases that match TRBD2. Germline CDR1 and CDR2: SGHVS and FQNEAQ. J lost 0 bases, V lost 0 bases, and 15 bases had no gene match. CDR3 length equals 20 residues. Written as DNA, the CDR3 is TGTGCCAGCAGCTTAGCAGGGGCGGGAGCGCGGGTTAGGAGCACAGATACGCAGTATTTT. Protein sequence: CASSLAGAGARVRSTDTQYF.

The rearrangement links TRBV6-4 to TRBJ2-3; 14 positions agree with TRBD2. Germline trimming cut 5 bases from V and 4 bases from J; bases unmatched to any gene: 2. The germline V gene encodes CDR1 MRHNA and CDR2 SNTAGT. The CDR3 is 15 residues long. The CDR3 DNA sequence: TGTGCCAGCAGTCCGACTAGCGGGGGGGCAGATACGCAGTATTTT. It translates to CASSPTSGGADTQYF.

This chain connects TRBV7-2 to TRBJ1-2; 8 bases line up with TRBD1. V shed 0 bases and J 3 bases; nucleotides not matched to a gene: 6. CDR3 size: 16 residues. Germline values: CDR1 SGHTA, CDR2 FQGNSA. CDR3 in amino acids: CASSLARPGGHYGYTF. The CDR3 nucleotides are TGTGCCAGCAGCTTAGCGCGGCCAGGGGGCCACTATGGCTACACCTTC.

The chain carries TRBV18 and TRBJ1-5; tentative D call: TRBD1 (5 bases). V was pared by 2 bases and J by 6 bases, with 14 bases between. Germline-derived CDR1 and CDR2 are KGHSH and LQKENI. The CDR3 is 15 amino acids. The CDR3: CASSPKGFGGQPQHF. The DNA of the CDR3 is TGTGCCAGCTCACCAAAGGGATTCGGGGGTCAGCCCCAGCATTTT.

The gene calls are TRBV6-2 or TRBV6-3 and TRBJ2-2; D may be TRBD1 (5 bases). Trimming took 5 bases from V and 6 from J, leaving 16 bases between them. CDR3 length: 15 amino acids. CDR1 is MNHEY and CDR2 is SVGEGT in the germline V gene. CDR3 nucleotides: TGTGCCAGCAGTCGGCCCGCGATAGGGGCCGGGGAGCTGTTTTTT. It codes for CASSRPAIGAGELFF.

The chain uses TRBV5-1 and TRBJ2-1; 7 bases map to TRBD1. V was clipped by 0 bases and J by 5 bases; unmatched bases: 8. The length of the CDR3 is 16 residues. Germline-derived CDR1 and CDR2 are SGHRS and YFSETQ. DNA of the CDR3: TGCGCCAGCAGCTTGGATGGGCAGGGGGTGCACAATGAGCAGTTCTTC. It specifies CASSLDGQGVHNEQFF.

The chain links TRBV19 to TRBJ2-3; weak D call: TRBD1 (6 bases). The CDR3 sequence is 16 residues long. Trimming removed 6 bases at V and 0 bases at J, with 16 bases between. CDR1 is LNHDA, CDR2 SQIVND, per germline (reference sequence). The CDR3 is CASRQPGAPSTDTQYF. For the CDR3, the DNA is TGTGCCAGTAGACAACCAGGGGCCCCTAGCACAGATACGCAGTATTTT. Full variable domain (missing parts from reference TRBV19 and TRBJ2-3): DGGITQSPKYLFRKEGQNVTLSCEQNLNHDAMYWYRQDPGQGLRLIYYSQIVNDFQKGDIAEGYSVSREKKESFPLTVTSAQKNPTAFYLCASRQPGAPSTDTQYFGPGTRLTVL.

This clone showed up just a few times. The chain has TRBV19 and TRBJ2-2, with 11 positions matching TRBD2. In germline, CDR1 is LNHDA, CDR2 SQIVND (reference sequence). The CDR3 runs 16 residues. The trim removed 3 bases at V and 5 bases at J, leaving 5 bases unmatched. CDR3 loop: CASSITSGRGTGELFF. CDR3 coding DNA: TGTGCCAGTAGTATTACTAGCGGGAGAGGGACCGGGGAGCTGTTTTTT.

This clone has a handful of counts. This chain uses TRBV19 with TRBJ2-1, with 8 bases lining up with TRBD2. CDR1 is LNHDA and CDR2 is SQIVND in the germline V gene (reference sequence). Germline trimming cut 1 base from V and 15 bases from J; bases unmatched to any gene: 8. The CDR3 covers 13 residues. CDR3 region: CASSIAEAGDRFF. The CDR3 nucleotides are TGTGCCAGTAGTATAGCTGAAGCGGGAGATAGGTTCTTC.

CDR3 bases: TGCGCCAGCAGCTTTCACCGGGACAGGGGGACAGATACGCAGTATTTT. Translating it yields CASSFHRDRGTDTQYF. V usage is TRBV5-1 and J usage is TRBJ2-3; 11 bases map to TRBD1. The CDR3 runs to 16 residues. Germline V gene sequence: CDR1 SGHRS, CDR2 YFSETQ. The V segment lost 2 bases and the J segment 3 bases; nucleotides outside the gene matches: 5.

This chain connects TRBV15 to TRBJ2-1; 10 nucleotides match TRBD1. Germline CDR1 LNHNV, CDR2 YYDKDF (reference sequence). V gave up 3 bases and J gave up 9 bases; unmatched junction bases: 5. This CDR3 is 14 amino acids long. CDR3 sequence reads: CATSRDRGLGEQFF. The CDR3 DNA follows: TGTGCCACCAGCAGGGACAGGGGGTTGGGTGAGCAGTTCTTC.

The rearrangement links TRBV3-1 (or the pseudogene TRBV3-2) to TRBJ1-4; no definite D call. The CDR3 totals 16 residues. V was pared by 2 bases and J by 8 bases, with 18 bases between. Germline CDR1 is LGHDT and CDR2 is YNNKEL (reference sequence). The DNA for the CDR3 is TGTGCCAGCAGCCAACGGTTTCGGGATACCCCCGAAAAACTGTTTTTT. This encodes CASSQRFRDTPEKLFF.

The V gene is TRBV5-1, the J gene TRBJ2-7, with 13 bases that match TRBD2. This CDR3 is built from 18 residues. V was pared by 3 bases and J by 0 bases, with 9 bases of the junction left unmatched. Germline values: CDR1 SGHRS, CDR2 YFSETQ. This CDR3 is CASSSGLAGVVSSYEQYF. CDR3 coding DNA: TGCGCCAGCAGCTCCGGACTAGCGGGAGTTGTTAGCTCCTACGAGCAGTACTTC.

The V and J genes are TRBV7-6 and TRBJ2-1; TRBD2 is a possible D gene (6 bases). Trimming took 0 bases from V and 0 from J, leaving 12 bases between them. The CDR3 contains 17 residues. CDR1 is SGHVS, CDR2 FNYEAQ, per germline. CDR3 in DNA: TGTGCCAGCAGCTTAGCGTCCGTCGGGAGCTCCTACAATGAGCAGTTCTTC. It specifies CASSLASVGSSYNEQFF.

V and J are TRBV30 and TRBJ2-1; 8 nucleotides agree with TRBD2. After removal of 3 bases from V and 7 bases from J, the junction contained 8 bases not matched to a gene. Germline assignment: CDR1 GTSNPN and CDR2 SVGIG (reference sequence). The CDR3 is 14 residues long. The DNA of the CDR3 is TGTGCCTGGAGGGAGCGGGAGAAGTTAAATGAGCAGTTCTTC. It translates to CAWREREKLNEQFF. Filled out from reference TRBV30 and TRBJ2-1, the complete variable domain reads SQTIHQWPATLVQPVGSPLSLECTVEGTSNPNLYWYRQAAGRGLQLLFYSVGIGQISSEVPQNLSASRPQDRQFILSSKKLLLSDSGFYLCAWREREKLNEQFFGPGTRLTVL.

The V and J genes are TRBV19 and TRBJ1-4; 8 positions match TRBD1. The germline V gene encodes CDR1 LNHDA and CDR2 SQIVND (reference sequence). V dropped 6 bases and J dropped 8; count of bases not matched to a gene: 8. The CDR3 is 14 residues long. The DNA of the CDR3 is TGTGCCAGTAGGGCGGACAGGGAGGCCGAAAAACTGTTTTTT. Translated: CASRADREAEKLFF. Drawing the rest from reference TRBV19 and TRBJ1-4, the complete variable domain is DGGITQSPKYLFRKEGQNVTLSCEQNLNHDAMYWYRQDPGQGLRLIYYSQIVNDFQKGDIAEGYSVSREKKESFPLTVTSAQKNPTAFYLCASRADREAEKLFFGSGTQLSVL.

The chain links TRBV5-4 to TRBJ2-2; 10 nucleotides line up with TRBD1. The CDR3 length is 15 residues. Germline V gene data show CDR1 as SGHNT and CDR2 as YYREEE (reference sequence). V was pared by 3 bases and J by 5 bases, with 4 bases of the junction left unmatched. Here the CDR3 DNA reads TGTGCCAGCAGCTCCCGACAGGGGGCGACCGGGGAGCTGTTTTTT. Amino acids: CASSSRQGATGELFF.

The chain joins TRBV28 to TRBJ1-2; 11 bases agree with TRBD1. The CDR3 spans 14 residues. Germline CDR1 MDHEN, CDR2 SYDVKM. The J segment lost 7 bases and the V segment lost 2 bases, leaving 3 bases of the junction unmatched. The CDR3 loop reads CASSLRGQGVGYTF. The CDR3 nucleotides read TGTGCCAGCAGTTTACGGGGACAGGGGGTTGGCTACACCTTC.

Comment on this clone: An end of the junction differs from the germline gene, which may be a read error. This rearrangement joins TRBV28 to TRBJ1-1; D perhaps matches TRBD1 (6 bases). The CDR3 sequence is 15 residues long. Germline CDR1 MDHEN, CDR2 SYDVKM. The CDR3 DNA is TGTGCCAGCAGCTTATCCGGGACACTAAACACTGAAGCTTTCTTT. Encoded protein: CASSLSGTLNTEAFF.

This clone appeared a single time. The rearrangement joins TRBV6-5 to TRBJ1-6; D remains unclear. Germline CDR1 MNHEY, CDR2 SVGAGI. The CDR3 extends over 10 amino acids. The germline V and J ends were trimmed by 11 bases and 7 bases, with 6 bases remaining between them. As DNA, the CDR3 is TGTGCCGGCGGGAATTCACCCCTCCACTTT. Amino acid sequence: CAGGNSPLHF.